This T cell receptor beta chain stems from a study of blood T cell repertoires in COVID-19. Background on the study: The samples span acute and convalescent COVID-19 from the United States, Italy and Spain.

From germline, CDR1 is SGHNT and CDR2 YENEEA. The ends were cut back, 1 base at V and 4 bases at J, with 18 bases in the middle. This CDR3 is built from 17 residues. Original handling: Estimated nucleated cell counts came from reference gene primer amplification. Repertoires were generated with immunoSEQ multiplex PCR, while TCRdb's copy carries only in-frame clones and drops some. V and J calls and clone size come straight from that table; D and trimming were deduced from the DNA. Among around 54,000 clones listed, 70% to 85% were seen once. This sequence was found in a woman aged 50 to 60 with acute COVID-19. Sequencing was done on a sample of PBMCs or T cells enriched from blood (not recorded which). V and J are TRBV11-3 and TRBJ2-3, with D possibly TRBD1 on 6 matching bases. CDR3 protein: CASSLVTGSSIADTQYF. The CDR3 nucleotides read TGTGCCAGCAGCTTAGTCACAGGGTCCTCGATCGCAGATACGCAGTATTTT.